This section outlines one T cell receptor (beta chain) sequence together with its context. Its target is not known. Unstimulated Tregs (CD4+CD25+CD127-) and CD4+CD25- non-Tregs were sorted from PBMCs. The germline CDR1 and CDR2 sequences are SGHTA and FQGNSA. V dropped 5 bases and J dropped 0 bases, with 8 bases sitting between them. CDR3 length equals 14 residues. These data originate in a study of Tregs in tolerant kidney transplant recipients. Findings of the study overall: The most relevant donor-specific Treg TCRbeta repertoire apparently came from expansion with activated donor B cells. The small number of patients limits these findings pending further validation.

Profiling relied on immunoSEQ multiplex PCR, and the TCRdb table lists in-frame clones only, not all of them. The sample records about 240,000 clones, 84% being singletons. Specimen: CD4+ T cells from blood. The TCR comes from a human donor in good health. V and J are TRBV7-2 and TRBJ1-5; D may be TRBD1 (5 bases). The CDR3 is CASSPTVSNQPQHF. CDR3 bases: TGTGCCAGCAGCCCGACAGTTAGCAATCAGCCCCAGCATTTT.